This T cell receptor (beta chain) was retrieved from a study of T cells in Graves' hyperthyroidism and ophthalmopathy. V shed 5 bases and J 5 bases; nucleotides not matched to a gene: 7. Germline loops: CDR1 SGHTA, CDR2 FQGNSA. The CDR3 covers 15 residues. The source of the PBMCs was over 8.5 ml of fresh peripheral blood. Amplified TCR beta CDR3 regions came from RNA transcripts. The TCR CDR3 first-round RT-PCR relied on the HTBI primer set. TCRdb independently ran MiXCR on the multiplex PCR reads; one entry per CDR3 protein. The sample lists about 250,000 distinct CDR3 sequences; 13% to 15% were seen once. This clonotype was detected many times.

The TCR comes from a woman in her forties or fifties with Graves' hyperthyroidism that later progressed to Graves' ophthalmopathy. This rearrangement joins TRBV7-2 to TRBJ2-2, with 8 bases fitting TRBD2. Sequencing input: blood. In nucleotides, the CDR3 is TGTGCCAGCAGCCCCCCGAAGCGGGAGACCGGGGAGCTGTTTTTT. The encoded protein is CASSPPKRETGELFF.